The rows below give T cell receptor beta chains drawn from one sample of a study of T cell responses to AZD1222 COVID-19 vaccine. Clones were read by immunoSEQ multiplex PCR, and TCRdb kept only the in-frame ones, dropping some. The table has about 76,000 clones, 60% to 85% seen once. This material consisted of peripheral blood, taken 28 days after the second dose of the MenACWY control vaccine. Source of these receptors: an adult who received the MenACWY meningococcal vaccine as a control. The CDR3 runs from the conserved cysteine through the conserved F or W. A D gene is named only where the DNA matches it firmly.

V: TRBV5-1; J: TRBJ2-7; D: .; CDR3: CASSVGTATYEQYF; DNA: TGCGCCAGCAGCGTGGGGACGGCTACCTACGAGCAGTACTTC
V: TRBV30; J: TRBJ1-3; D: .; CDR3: CAWSFGSGNTIYF; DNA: TGTGCCTGGAGTTTTGGGTCTGGAAACACCATATATTTT
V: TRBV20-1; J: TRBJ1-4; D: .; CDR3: CSASTSSGVTNEKLFF; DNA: TGCAGTGCTAGTACATCTTCGGGCGTCACTAATGAAAAACTGTTTTTT
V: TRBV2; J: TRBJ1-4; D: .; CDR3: CASSKGDTNEKLFF; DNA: TGTGCCAGCAGTAAGGGTGATACTAATGAAAAACTGTTTTTT
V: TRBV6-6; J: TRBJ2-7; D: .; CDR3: CASSALGGGSAEQYF; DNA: TGTGCCAGCAGTGCCCTTGGGGGGGGCTCCGCGGAACAGTACTTC
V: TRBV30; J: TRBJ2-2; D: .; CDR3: CAWSVGGRSTGELFF; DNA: TGTGCCTGGAGTGTAGGAGGGAGGAGTACCGGGGAGCTGTTTTTT
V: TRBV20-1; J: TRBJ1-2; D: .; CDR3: CSAGDSYGYTF; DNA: TGCAGTGCCGGAGACAGCTATGGCTACACCTTC
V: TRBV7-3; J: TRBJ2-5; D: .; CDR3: CASSLSGRNGRMEETQYF; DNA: TGTGCCAGCAGCTTATCGGGTAGGAACGGGAGAATGGAAGAGACCCAGTACTTC
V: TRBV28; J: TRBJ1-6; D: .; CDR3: CASKGEAERSPLHF; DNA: TGTGCCAGCAAAGGGGAGGCGGAGAGGTCACCCCTCCACTTT
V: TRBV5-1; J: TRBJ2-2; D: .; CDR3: CASSLGNVVTGELFF; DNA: TGCGCCAGCAGCTTGGGTAACGTAGTAACCGGGGAGCTGTTTTTT
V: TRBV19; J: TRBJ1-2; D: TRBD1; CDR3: CASSPARGLGYGYTF; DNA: TGTGCCAGTAGCCCGGCCAGGGGGCTCGGCTATGGCTACACCTTC
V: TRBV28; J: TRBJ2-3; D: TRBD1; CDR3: CASSLVPGQGATDTQYF; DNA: TGTGCCAGCAGTTTAGTCCCGGGACAGGGGGCCACAGATACGCAGTATTTT